The T cell receptor beta chain described here comes from a study of vaccination effects on CD4 cells after COVID-19. As for the study in general: Post-vaccine sampling occurred a median 72 days after the second dose. Study findings and constraints: Convalescent patients were scarce in the study, and it lacked early post-infection timepoints.

Expansion with viral peptide pools was applied to antigen-specific CD4+ T cells by the ViraFEST assay prior to sequencing. Cultured cells yielded isolated CD4+ T cells after roughly 11 days. It was two doses of either the BNT162b2 or mRNA-1273 vaccine that participants received. People in the vaccine group had not been infected with SARS-CoV-2 before, and their nucleocapsid antibodies were negative. Peptides at roughly 10 ug/ml and IL-2 at 9.5 to 10 IU/ml were added to fewer than 2.5 million PBMC per well. This table comes from immunoSEQ multiplex PCR, and its TCRdb copy is limited to in-frame clones, with some not included. The sample has about 46,000 clones, about four fifths seen once. This clone was seen only a few times. The antigen is undetermined. The CDR3 totals 16 residues. Germline CDR1 and CDR2: LNHDA and SQIVND (reference sequence). Trimming stripped 3 bases from V and 3 bases from J, with 15 bases between.

The material was CD4+ T cells from PBMCs cultured with HCoV-OC43 spike peptides, obtained after COVID-19 vaccination. Subset here: HCoV-OC43 spike overlapping peptide pool stimulation. The V call is TRBV19, the J call TRBJ1-5; D ambiguous. The clonotype originates from a human donor who received a COVID-19 vaccine. The CDR3 spells CASSILWTADNQPQHF. CDR3 nucleotides: TGTGCCAGTAGTATCCTCTGGACCGCGGACAATCAGCCCCAGCATTTT.